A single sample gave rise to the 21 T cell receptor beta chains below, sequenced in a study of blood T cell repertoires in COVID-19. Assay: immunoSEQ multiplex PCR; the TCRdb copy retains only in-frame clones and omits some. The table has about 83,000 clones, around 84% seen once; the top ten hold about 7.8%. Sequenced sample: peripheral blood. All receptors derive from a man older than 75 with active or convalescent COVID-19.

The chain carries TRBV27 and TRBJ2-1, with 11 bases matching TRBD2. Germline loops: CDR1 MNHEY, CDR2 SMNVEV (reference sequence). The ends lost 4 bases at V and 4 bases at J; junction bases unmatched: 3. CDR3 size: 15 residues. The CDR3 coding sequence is TGTGCCAGCAGTTCCGGGACTAGCGGATACAATGAGCAGTTCTTC. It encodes CASSSGTSGYNEQFF.

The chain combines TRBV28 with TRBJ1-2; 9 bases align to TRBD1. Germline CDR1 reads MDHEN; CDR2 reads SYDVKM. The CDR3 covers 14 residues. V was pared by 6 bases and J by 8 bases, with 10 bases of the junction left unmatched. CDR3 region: CASREPTGGFGYTF. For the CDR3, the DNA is TGTGCCAGCAGAGAACCGACAGGGGGATTCGGCTACACCTTC.

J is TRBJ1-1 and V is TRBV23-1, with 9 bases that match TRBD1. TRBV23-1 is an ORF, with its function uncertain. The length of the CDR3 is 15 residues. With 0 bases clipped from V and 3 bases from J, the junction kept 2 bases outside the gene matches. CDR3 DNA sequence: TGCGCCAGCAGTCAATCTCGGACAGGGGACACTGAAGCTTTCTTT. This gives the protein CASSQSRTGDTEAFF.

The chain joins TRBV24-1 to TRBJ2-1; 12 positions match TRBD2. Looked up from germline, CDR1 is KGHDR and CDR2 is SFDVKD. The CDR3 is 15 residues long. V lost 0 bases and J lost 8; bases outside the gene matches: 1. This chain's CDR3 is CATSDLTSGRHEQFF. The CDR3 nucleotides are TGTGCCACCAGTGATTTGACTAGCGGGAGGCATGAGCAGTTCTTC.

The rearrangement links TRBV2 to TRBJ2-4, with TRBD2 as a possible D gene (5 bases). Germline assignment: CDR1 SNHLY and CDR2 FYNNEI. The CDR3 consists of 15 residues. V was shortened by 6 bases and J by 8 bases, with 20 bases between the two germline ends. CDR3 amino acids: CASRVYRANGDIQYF. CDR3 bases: TGTGCCAGCAGAGTTTACCGGGCCAACGGGGACATTCAGTACTTC.

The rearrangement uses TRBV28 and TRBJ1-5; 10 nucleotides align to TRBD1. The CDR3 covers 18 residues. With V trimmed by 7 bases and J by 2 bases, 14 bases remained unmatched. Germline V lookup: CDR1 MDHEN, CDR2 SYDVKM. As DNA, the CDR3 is TGTGCCAGCACTACACTGATGGGGACAGGGGTACGCAATCAGCCCCAGCATTTT. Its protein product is CASTTLMGTGVRNQPQHF. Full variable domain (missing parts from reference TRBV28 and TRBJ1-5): DVKVTQSSRYLVKRTGEKVFLECVQDMDHENMFWYRQDPGLGLRLIYFSYDVKMKEKGDIPEGYSVSREKKERFSLILESASTNQTSMYLCASTTLMGTGVRNQPQHFGDGTRLSIL.

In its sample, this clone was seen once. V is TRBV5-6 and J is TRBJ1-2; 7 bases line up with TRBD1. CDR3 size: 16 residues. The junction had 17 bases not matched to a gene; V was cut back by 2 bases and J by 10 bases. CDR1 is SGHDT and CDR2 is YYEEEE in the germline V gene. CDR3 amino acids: CASSLFIHLPGGDYTF. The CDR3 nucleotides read TGTGCCAGCAGCTTATTCATACATTTACCAGGGGGTGACTACACCTTC.

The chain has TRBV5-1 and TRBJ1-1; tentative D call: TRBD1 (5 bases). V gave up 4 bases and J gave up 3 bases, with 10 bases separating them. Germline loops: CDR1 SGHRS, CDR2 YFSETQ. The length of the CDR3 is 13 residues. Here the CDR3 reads CASSAQTDTEAFF. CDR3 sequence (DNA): TGCGCCAGCAGCGCCCAGACAGACACTGAAGCTTTCTTT.

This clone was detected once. CDR3 in amino acids: CASSANRETNYGYTF. The CDR3 coding sequence is TGTGCCAGTAGTGCTAACAGGGAGACTAACTATGGCTACACCTTC. This chain joins TRBV19 and TRBJ1-2, with D maybe TRBD1 (6 bases). Germline lookup yields CDR1 LNHDA and CDR2 SQIVND (reference sequence). V was trimmed by 5 bases and J by 0 bases, leaving 13 bases between them. The CDR3 is 15 residues long.

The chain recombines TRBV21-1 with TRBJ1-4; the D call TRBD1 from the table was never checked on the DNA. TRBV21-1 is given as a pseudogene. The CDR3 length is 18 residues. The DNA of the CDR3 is TGTGCCAGCAGCACCGGGGACAGGGGGCCCGCAACTAATGAAAAACTGTTTTTT. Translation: CASSTGDRGPATNEKLFF.

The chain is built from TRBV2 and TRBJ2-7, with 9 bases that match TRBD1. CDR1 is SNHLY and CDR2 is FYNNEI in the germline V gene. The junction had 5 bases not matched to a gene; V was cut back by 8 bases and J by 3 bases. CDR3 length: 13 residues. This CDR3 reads CASGGQGLYEQYV. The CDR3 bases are TGTGCCAGCGGCGGACAGGGGCTCTACGAGCAGTACGTC.

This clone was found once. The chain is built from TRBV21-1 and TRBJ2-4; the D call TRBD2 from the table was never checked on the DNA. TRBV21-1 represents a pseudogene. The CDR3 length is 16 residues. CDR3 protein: CASSKKWAGEVHIQYF. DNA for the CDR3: TGTGCCAGCAGCAAAAAGTGGGCGGGAGAGGTCCACATTCAGTACTTC.

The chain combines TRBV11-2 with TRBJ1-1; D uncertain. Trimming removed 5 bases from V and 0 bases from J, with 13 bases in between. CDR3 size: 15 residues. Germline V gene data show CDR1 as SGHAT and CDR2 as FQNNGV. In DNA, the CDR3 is TGTGCCAGCAGCCCGGGAAGGGTAATGAACACTGAAGCTTTCTTT. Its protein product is CASSPGRVMNTEAFF.

The CDR3 loop is CASSPGTGGTPSTGELFF. The DNA for the CDR3 is TGCGCCAGCAGCCCTGGGACAGGGGGAACCCCGAGCACCGGGGAGCTGTTTTTT. This chain joins TRBV5-1 and TRBJ2-2; 11 bases are a match to TRBD1. V trimming: 4 bases; J trimming: 4 bases; junction bases outside the gene matches: 12. The CDR3 covers 18 residues. Germline V gene sequence: CDR1 SGHRS, CDR2 YFSETQ.

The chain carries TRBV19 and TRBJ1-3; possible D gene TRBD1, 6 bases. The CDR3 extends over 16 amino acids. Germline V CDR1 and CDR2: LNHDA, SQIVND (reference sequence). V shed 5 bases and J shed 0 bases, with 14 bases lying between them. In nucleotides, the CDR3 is TGTGCCAGTAGTCCATCCCAGACAGGCTCTGGAAACACCATATATTTT. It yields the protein CASSPSQTGSGNTIYF.

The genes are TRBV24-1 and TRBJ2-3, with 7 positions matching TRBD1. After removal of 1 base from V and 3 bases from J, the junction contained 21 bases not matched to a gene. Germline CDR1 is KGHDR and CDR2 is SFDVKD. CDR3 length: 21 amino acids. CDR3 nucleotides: TGTGCCACCAGTGATTTACAAACTACAGGGGTCGGTCCGTTAGGAACAGATACGCAGTATTTT. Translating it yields CATSDLQTTGVGPLGTDTQYF.

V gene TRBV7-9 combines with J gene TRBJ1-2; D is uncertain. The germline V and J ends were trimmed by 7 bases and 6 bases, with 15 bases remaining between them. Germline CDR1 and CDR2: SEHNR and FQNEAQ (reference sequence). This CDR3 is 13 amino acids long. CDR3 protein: CASTTYGRDGYTF. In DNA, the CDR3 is TGTGCCAGCACCACTTACGGGCGGGATGGCTACACCTTC.

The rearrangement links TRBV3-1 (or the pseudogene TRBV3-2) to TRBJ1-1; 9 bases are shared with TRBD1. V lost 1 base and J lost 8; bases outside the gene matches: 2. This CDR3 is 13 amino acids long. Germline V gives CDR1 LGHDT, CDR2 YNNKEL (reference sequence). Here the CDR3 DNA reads TGTGCCAGCAGCCAAGTCGGACAGGGGGAAGCTTTCTTT. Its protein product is CASSQVGQGEAFF.

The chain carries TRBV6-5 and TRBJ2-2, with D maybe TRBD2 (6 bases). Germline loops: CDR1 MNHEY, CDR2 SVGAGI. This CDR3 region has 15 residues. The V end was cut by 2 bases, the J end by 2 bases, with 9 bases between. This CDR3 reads CASSYRRGNTGELFF. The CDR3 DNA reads TGTGCCAGCAGTTACCGGCGGGGAAACACCGGGGAGCTGTTTTTT.

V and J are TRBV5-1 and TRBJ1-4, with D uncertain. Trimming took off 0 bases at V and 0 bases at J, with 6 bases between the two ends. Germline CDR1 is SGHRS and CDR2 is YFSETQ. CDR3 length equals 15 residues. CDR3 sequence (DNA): TGCGCCAGCAGCTTGGGTTCAGCAACTAATGAAAAACTGTTTTTT. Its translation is CASSLGSATNEKLFF.

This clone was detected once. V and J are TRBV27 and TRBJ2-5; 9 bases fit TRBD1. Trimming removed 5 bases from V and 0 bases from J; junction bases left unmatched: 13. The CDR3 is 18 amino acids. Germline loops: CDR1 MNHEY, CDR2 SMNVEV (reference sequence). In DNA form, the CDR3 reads TGTGCCAGCAGTCTACGGCCCCTGGGACAGGGACACCAAGAGACCCAGTACTTC. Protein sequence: CASSLRPLGQGHQETQYF.